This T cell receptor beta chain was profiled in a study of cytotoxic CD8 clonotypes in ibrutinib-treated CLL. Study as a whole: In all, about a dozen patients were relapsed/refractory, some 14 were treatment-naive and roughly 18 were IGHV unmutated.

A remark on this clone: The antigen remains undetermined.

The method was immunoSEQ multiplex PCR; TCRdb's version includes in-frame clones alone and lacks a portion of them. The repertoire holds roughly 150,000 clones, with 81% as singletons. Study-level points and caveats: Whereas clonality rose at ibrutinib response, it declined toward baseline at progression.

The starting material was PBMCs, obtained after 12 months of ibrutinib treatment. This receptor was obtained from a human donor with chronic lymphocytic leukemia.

The CDR3 sequence: CASSIETSGRLGSGANVLTF. CDR3 nucleotides: TGTGCCAGTAGTATCGAGACTAGCGGGAGACTAGGCTCTGGGGCCAACGTCCTGACTTTC. The chain recombines TRBV19 with TRBJ2-6; 12 nucleotides line up with TRBD2. From germline, CDR1 is LNHDA and CDR2 SQIVND (reference sequence). The CDR3 spans 20 residues. The J segment lost 0 bases and the V segment lost 3 bases, leaving 9 bases of the junction unmatched.